The rows below give T cell receptor beta chains drawn from one sample of a study of cytomegalovirus exposure and HLA in healthy donors. Measured with immunoSEQ multiplex PCR; TCRdb has only the in-frame clones, and not every one. The sample holds around 74,000 clones. Sequences were obtained from PBMCs. These receptor sequences come from a man aged 50-60 years in good health and CMV-seropositive. The CDR3 runs from the conserved cysteine through the conserved F or W. The order of the fields is V gene, D gene, J gene, CDR3 protein. The D gene is left open where the match is weak.

TRBV7-9,TRBD1,TRBJ1-1,CASSQLNRGNTEAFF
TRBV6-1,NA,TRBJ2-5,CASSEAQGGIQETQYF
TRBV19,NA,TRBJ2-2,CASSIDPTGWTGELFF
TRBV6-1,NA,TRBJ2-5,CASSETVAEETQYF
TRBV27,NA,TRBJ2-2,CASTSNTGELFF
TRBV9,TRBD2,TRBJ2-1,CASSVLEGRGNEQFF
TRBV5-1,NA,TRBJ2-5,CASSLAGGDPVETQYF
TRBV6-1,NA,TRBJ1-6,CASSGPDRRITPYSPLHF
TRBV11-2,TRBD1,TRBJ1-2,CASSGDRWMGYTF
TRBV6-1,TRBD1,TRBJ1-5,CASSEALGQIFSNQPQHF
TRBV5-4,NA,TRBJ2-7,CASSFDYTPWDF
TRBV10-2,NA,TRBJ1-2,CASSWPGRDGYTF
TRBV6-5,NA,TRBJ2-2,CASSSPGTGELFF
TRBV7-8,NA,TRBJ1-4,CASSLGGDLFF
TRBV30,TRBD1,TRBJ2-5,CAWSVQGQGLETQYF
TRBV19,TRBD1,TRBJ1-2,CASTPTGQGNYGYTF
TRBV4-1,TRBD1,TRBJ1-5,CASSWDRDQPQHF
TRBV6-1,NA,TRBJ1-1,CASSMNTEAFF
TRBV7-2,NA,TRBJ2-3,CASSSLGHSTDTQYF
TRBV6-5,TRBD1,TRBJ1-1,CASSYQGASATEAFF
TRBV2,NA,TRBJ2-3,CASSEGPGGDTQYF
TRBV11-2,TRBD1,TRBJ2-3,CASSSRQGRPDTQYF
TRBV2,NA,TRBJ1-2,CASIRDGGYGYTF
TRBV2,TRBD2,TRBJ2-2,CASNQYGGREHGELFF
TRBV2,TRBD1,TRBJ1-1,CASSEGSGGQGGNTEAFF
TRBV5-1,TRBD1,TRBJ1-1,CASSFNRDSEAFF
TRBV5-1,NA,TRBJ2-5,CASRREETQYF
TRBV18,NA,TRBJ1-1,CASSPLGDKDTEAFF
TRBV5-4,NA,TRBJ1-4,CASSRTAANEKLFF
TRBV7-3,TRBD1,TRBJ2-2,CASSLDRQGGLSGELFF
TRBV12-5,TRBD1,TRBJ1-1,CASGPGTGNTEAFF
TRBV5-5,NA,TRBJ2-7,CASSLGAAYEQYF
TRBV29-1,TRBD2,TRBJ2-3,CSVGNLAGRTDTQYF
TRBV19,NA,TRBJ1-4,CASSRQRVNEKLFF
TRBV2,NA,TRBJ1-1,CASSPEAGRSTEAFF
TRBV19,NA,TRBJ2-3,CASSPSRGGARDTQYF
TRBV7-3,TRBD1,TRBJ2-2,CASSWGSGTGFGGELFF
TRBV4-1,TRBD2,TRBJ2-5,CASSQERAGGTQETQYF
TRBV7-6,NA,TRBJ2-5,CASSFRRRQPSQETQYF
TRBV19,NA,TRBJ2-3,CASRRGGGADTQYF
TRBV7-2,NA,TRBJ1-5,CASSSHNPHLSNQPQHF
TRBV29-1,TRBD1,TRBJ1-5,CSVQTGVNQPQHF
TRBV18,NA,TRBJ2-6,CASSPVQASSGANVLTF
TRBV7-9,TRBD1,TRBJ1-2,CASSLTGDGYTF
TRBV5-6,TRBD2,TRBJ2-5,CASSFKLAGGETQYF
TRBV19,NA,TRBJ2-1,CASSITRDEQFF
TRBV6-1,NA,TRBJ2-2,CASSEDREGGGELFF
TRBV5-1,NA,TRBJ1-1,CASSLTGVANTEAFF
TRBV6-4,TRBD2,TRBJ2-5,CASSEASGRQETQYF
TRBV5-1,TRBD1,TRBJ1-1,CASSPGQGWTEAFF
TRBV18,TRBD2,TRBJ2-2,CASSPPNSGGNTGELFF
TRBV9,NA,TRBJ1-3,CASSAGGSGNTIYF